Below are 15 T cell receptor beta chains sequenced from a single sample in a study of blood T cell repertoires in COVID-19. Only in-frame clones appear in the TCRdb table, and some are missing; sequencing was by immunoSEQ multiplex PCR. Of roughly 200,000 clones in the sample, roughly 89% are singletons; the top ten hold 2% to 2.5%. Sequenced input: PBMCs or T cells enriched from blood (not recorded which). The receptors come from a woman between 40 and 55 years old with acute COVID-19.

In nucleotides, the CDR3 is TGTGCCAGCAGTGACGGGTTGGGACAGAAAAACATTCAGTACTTC. It translates to CASSDGLGQKNIQYF. The rearrangement joins TRBV2 to TRBJ2-4; TRBD1 aligns across 7 bases. CDR3 length: 15 amino acids. Trimming at V came to 3 bases and at J to 4 bases, leaving 6 bases not matched to a gene. Germline V CDR1 and CDR2: SNHLY, FYNNEI.

The rearrangement links TRBV6-5 to TRBJ2-1; 9 bases map to TRBD2. Trimming cost V 6 bases and J 7 bases; bases outside gene matches: 4. The CDR3 consists of 13 residues. The germline V gene has CDR1 MNHEY and CDR2 SVGAGI. The CDR3 DNA is TGTGCCAGCAGAACCCTAGCGGGGAATGAGCAGTTCTTC. It is translated as CASRTLAGNEQFF.

Remarks on this clone: Other DNA sequences in the same sample also yield this CDR3. This chain joins TRBV5-1 and TRBJ2-2, with D hard to call. With 1 base removed from V and 2 bases from J, the gap between germline ends came to 6 bases. Per the germline V gene, CDR1 is SGHRS and CDR2 is YFSETQ. The length of the CDR3 is 14 residues. The DNA for the CDR3 is TGCGCCAGCAGCTTGCCCAGAAACACCGGGGAGCTGTTTTTT. Protein product: CASSLPRNTGELFF.

V is TRBV5-1 and J is TRBJ1-4, with a weak D call TRBD1 (5 bases). Trimming pared 2 bases from V and 0 bases from J, leaving 11 bases between. Germline CDR1 SGHRS, CDR2 YFSETQ. This CDR3 contains 16 residues. The CDR3 loop reads CASSFSGGATNEKLFF. The CDR3 bases are TGCGCCAGCAGCTTTAGCGGGGGAGCAACTAATGAAAAACTGTTTTTT.

The chain employs TRBV18 and TRBJ2-1, with D perhaps matching TRBD2 (5 bases). The germline V and J ends were trimmed by 5 bases and 3 bases, with 8 bases remaining between them. The CDR3 consists of 13 residues. The V gene's germline CDR1 is KGHSH and CDR2 LQKENI. The CDR3 reads CASSSEGYNEQFF. As DNA, the CDR3 is TGTGCCAGCTCATCCGAGGGCTACAATGAGCAGTTCTTC.

V usage is TRBV7-9 and J usage is TRBJ1-4, with D possibly being TRBD1 (6 bases). From germline, CDR1 is SEHNR and CDR2 FQNEAQ (reference sequence). V lost 2 bases to trimming and J lost 8 bases, with 15 bases between them. The CDR3 has 15 amino acids. The CDR3 spells CASSLRVSGTEKLFF. The CDR3, as DNA: TGTGCCAGCAGCTTAAGGGTATCCGGGACAGAAAAACTGTTTTTT.

This rearrangement joins TRBV6-5 to TRBJ1-2; 7 bases match TRBD1. Germline trimming cut 5 bases from V and 0 bases from J; bases unmatched to any gene: 6. This CDR3 has 15 residues. Germline V gene sequence: CDR1 MNHEY, CDR2 SVGAGI. The DNA for the CDR3 is TGTGCCAGCAGTAGGGACAGCCTAGCTAACTATGGCTACACCTTC. As protein: CASSRDSLANYGYTF.

V usage is TRBV6-5 and J usage is TRBJ2-5, with D possibly matching TRBD2 (6 bases). In germline, CDR1 is MNHEY, CDR2 SVGAGI. The CDR3 has 13 amino acids. With 6 bases removed from V and 3 bases from J, the gap between germline ends came to 11 bases. CDR3 sequence: CASSLGGKETQYF. In DNA form, the CDR3 reads TGTGCCAGCAGCCTAGGAGGGAAAGAGACCCAGTACTTC.

This clone has a single count. Other DNA sequences within the sample encode an identical CDR3. V is TRBV29-1 and J is TRBJ2-1; a weak D match, TRBD2 (6 bases). The CDR3 is 12 residues long. The germline gives CDR1 SQVTM, CDR2 ANQGSEA. V lost 7 bases to trimming and J lost 6 bases, with 13 bases between them. The CDR3 bases are TGCAGCGGCCAGGTGGGAGGCAATGAGCAGTTCTTC. As protein: CSGQVGGNEQFF.

This clone was recorded only once. The J gene is TRBJ1-1, the V gene TRBV12-3 or TRBV12-4; D not resolved. The CDR3 runs 13 residues. V lost 6 bases and J lost 6, with 14 bases in between. CDR3 sequence: CASSLQRAAEAFF. The CDR3 coding sequence is TGTGCCAGCAGCCTCCAGAGGGCGGCTGAAGCTTTCTTT.

The chain couples TRBV30 to TRBJ2-1, with 10 bases identical to TRBD2. V lost 2 bases, J lost 4 bases, and 5 bases stayed unmatched. Germline V lookup: CDR1 GTSNPN, CDR2 SVGIG (reference sequence). This CDR3 is built from 15 residues. The CDR3 DNA reads TGTGCCTGGAGTAAAGCTAGCGGGGGATACAATGAGCAGTTCTTC. This gives the protein CAWSKASGGYNEQFF.

This chain uses TRBV7-2 with TRBJ1-2; 12 positions match TRBD1. The V segment lost 0 bases and the J segment 4 bases; nucleotides outside the gene matches: 9. Per germline, CDR1 SGHTA and CDR2 FQGNSA. The CDR3 is made up of 18 amino acids. This CDR3 reads CASSLAAGTGGQSYGYTF. In DNA, the CDR3 is TGTGCCAGCAGCTTAGCCGCCGGGACAGGGGGCCAGAGCTATGGCTACACCTTC.

The chain recombines TRBV4-1 with TRBJ1-5; a weak D match, TRBD1 (5 bases). Germline loops: CDR1 MGHRA, CDR2 YSYEKL. The CDR3 length is 16 residues. V lost 4 bases to trimming and J lost 4 bases, with 17 bases between them. CDR3 region: CASSPNSRDVNQPQHF. For the CDR3, the DNA is TGCGCCAGCAGCCCCAATTCCAGGGATGTTAATCAGCCCCAGCATTTT.

J is TRBJ1-6 and V is TRBV27; TRBD1 matches 8 bases. The CDR3 is made up of 14 amino acids. Per the germline V gene, CDR1 is MNHEY and CDR2 is SMNVEV (reference sequence). The V gene end was trimmed by 2 bases and the J gene end by 11 bases; junction bases not matched to a gene: 5. In DNA, the CDR3 is TGTGCCAGCAGTTTAGCCGGACAGGGTCCACCCCTCCACTTT. Residues: CASSLAGQGPPLHF.

This sequence joins TRBV29-1 and TRBJ2-1, with a possible D match to TRBD1 (6 bases). CDR3 length: 13 residues. Germline CDR1 and CDR2: SQVTM and ANQGSEA. V was shortened by 4 bases and J by 2 bases, with 9 bases between the two germline ends. CDR3 nucleotide sequence: TGCAGCGTTGCCGGGACACCCTACAATGAGCAGTTCTTC. This encodes CSVAGTPYNEQFF.